The subject of this entry is one T cell receptor (beta chain). No antigen is known for it. In the naive CD8 group, cells lacked CD45RO and were positively selected for CCR7, so terminally differentiated effector memory CD45RA+ cells were left out. Using immunoSEQ multiplex PCR, the repertoire was profiled, and TCRdb retains in-frame clones only, with some absent. This sample has around 620,000 clones; about 95% occur once, and the top ten carry approximately 0.12%. This sample stems from a study of shared clonotypes between healthy human individuals. Study-wide findings and caveats: Estimated richness was generally greater in naive than memory subsets.

The CDR3 length is 15 residues. Germline values: CDR1 MNHEY, CDR2 SMNVEV (reference sequence). The V and J ends lost 0 bases and 8 bases respectively, with 14 bases between them. The chain employs TRBV27 and TRBJ2-1; D may be TRBD2 (6 bases). The specimen was naive CD8+ T cells sorted from blood. The source of this sequence is a woman in her thirties in good health. The CDR3 sequence: CASSLSGGWFYEQFF. For the CDR3, the DNA is TGTGCCAGCAGTTTATCGGGAGGATGGTTCTATGAGCAGTTCTTC.